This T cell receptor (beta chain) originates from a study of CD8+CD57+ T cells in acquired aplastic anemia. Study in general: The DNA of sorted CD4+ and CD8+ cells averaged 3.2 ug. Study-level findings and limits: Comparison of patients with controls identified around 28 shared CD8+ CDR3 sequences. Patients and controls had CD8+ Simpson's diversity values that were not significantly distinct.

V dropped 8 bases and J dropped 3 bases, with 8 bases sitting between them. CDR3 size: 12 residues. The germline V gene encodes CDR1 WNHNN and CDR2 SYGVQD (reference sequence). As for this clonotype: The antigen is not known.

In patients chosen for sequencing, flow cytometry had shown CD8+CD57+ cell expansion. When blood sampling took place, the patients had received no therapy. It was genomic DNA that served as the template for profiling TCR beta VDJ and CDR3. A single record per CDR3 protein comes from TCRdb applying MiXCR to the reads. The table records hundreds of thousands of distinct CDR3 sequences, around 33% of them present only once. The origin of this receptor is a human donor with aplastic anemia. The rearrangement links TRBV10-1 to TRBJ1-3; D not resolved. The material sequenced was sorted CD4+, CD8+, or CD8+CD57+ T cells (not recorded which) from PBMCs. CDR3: CASGLNGNTIYF. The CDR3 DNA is TGCGCCAGCGGCCTGAATGGAAACACCATATATTTT.